One T cell receptor beta chain is described in this entry. Measured with immunoSEQ multiplex PCR; TCRdb has only the in-frame clones, and not every one. The sample consists of fewer than 300,000 clones, roughly four fifths of them appearing once. These data come from a study of blood T cell repertoires in COVID-19. Overall study context: Donors in the United States, Italy and Spain gave samples during acute or convalescent COVID-19.

Trimming removed 2 bases at V and 7 bases at J, with 15 bases between. Germline CDR1 MNHNS, CDR2 SASEGT. The CDR3 extends over 14 amino acids. The sequencing sample was made of peripheral blood. This TCR came from a person between 65 and 79 years old with COVID-19, enrolled during active disease. V and J are TRBV6-1 and TRBJ2-7, with D possibly being TRBD2 (6 bases). As DNA, the CDR3 is TGTGCCAGCAGTGAACACGGGGGTTTAGGGGAGCAGTACTTC. Translated, it gives CASSEHGGLGEQYF.